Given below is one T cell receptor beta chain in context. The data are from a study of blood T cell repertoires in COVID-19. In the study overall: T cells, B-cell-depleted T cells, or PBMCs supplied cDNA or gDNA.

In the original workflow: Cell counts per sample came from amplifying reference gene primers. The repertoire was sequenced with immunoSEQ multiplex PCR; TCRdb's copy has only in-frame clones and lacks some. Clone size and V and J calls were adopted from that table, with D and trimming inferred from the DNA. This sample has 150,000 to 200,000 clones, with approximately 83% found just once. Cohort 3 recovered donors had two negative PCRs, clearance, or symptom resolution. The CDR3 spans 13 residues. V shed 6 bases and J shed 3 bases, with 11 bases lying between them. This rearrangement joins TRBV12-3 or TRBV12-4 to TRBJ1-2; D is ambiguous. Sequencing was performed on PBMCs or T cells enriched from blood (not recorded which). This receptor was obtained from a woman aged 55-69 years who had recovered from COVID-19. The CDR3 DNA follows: TGTGCCAGCAGCCTAGGAGGAGACTATGGCTACACCTTC. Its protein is CASSLGGDYGYTF.